Listed below are T cell receptor beta chains from one sample, sequenced in a study of Graves' ophthalmopathy and Graves' hyperthyroidism. In TCRdb, the multiplex PCR reads were re-called with MiXCR into one record per CDR3 protein. The data contain some 160,000 distinct CDR3 sequences, around 39% of them singletons. The sequencing input was peripheral blood. Receptor source: a man aged 30 to 45 with Graves' ophthalmopathy. Both conserved end residues are part of each CDR3. D genes are given only for firm matches.

J,V,D,CDR3
TRBJ1-1,TRBV12-3/TRBV12-4,.,CASSLLGRPNTEAFF
TRBJ2-7,TRBV6-2/TRBV6-3,.,CASSYTGTPWGYF
TRBJ2-5,TRBV28,.,CASSGRIVPVVPQYF
TRBJ1-6,TRBV27,.,CASRLEGVGTANSPLHF
TRBJ2-4,TRBV7-9,.,CASSPGHIQYF
TRBJ2-5,TRBV28,.,CASSLRLGQTQYF
TRBJ2-5,TRBV19,.,CASSIGRAETQYF
TRBJ2-7,TRBV2,.,CASSAQRLYEQYF
TRBJ1-3,TRBV19,.,CASSKDGTGNTIYF
TRBJ1-1,TRBV6-2/TRBV6-3,.,CASSYAPGENSEAFF
TRBJ1-2,TRBV12-5,.,CASGLSVRTARYYGYTF
TRBJ2-7,TRBV18,TRBD1,CASSAGTGRHEQYF
TRBJ1-5,TRBV6-1,TRBD1,CASTQGGGSNQPQHF
TRBJ2-5,TRBV2,TRBD1,CASSDGGDRNFQETQYF
TRBJ1-5,TRBV19,TRBD1,CASSMTGQNQPQHF
TRBJ1-1,TRBV4-1,.,CATGPGQGTEAFF
TRBJ1-1,TRBV29-1,.,CSVLYPGTSTEAFF
TRBJ2-7,TRBV10-3,.,CAISAGRGPYEQYF
TRBJ2-5,TRBV30,TRBD2,CAWGSGRAETQYF
TRBJ1-1,TRBV6-2/TRBV6-3,.,CASSYRDMSTEAFF
TRBJ2-7,TRBV7-9,.,CASSLQGSFYEQYF
TRBJ1-1,TRBV7-3,TRBD1,CASSDGTGPEAFF
TRBJ1-2,TRBV28,.,CASSGRNPLAGYTF
TRBJ2-2,TRBV11-1,.,CASSLYGALFGELFF
TRBJ2-2,TRBV12-3/TRBV12-4,TRBD2,CASTPRTSGSWGELFF
TRBJ1-1,TRBV19,TRBD1,CASRWGTGNTEAFF
TRBJ2-7,TRBV12-3/TRBV12-4,.,CASQKRNSYEQYF
TRBJ1-2,TRBV27,TRBD1,CASSLYVGQPFYGYTF
TRBJ1-1,TRBV6-1,.,CASKGRANTEAFF
TRBJ2-7,TRBV7-6,TRBD2,CASSLELPSGSFGEQYF
TRBJ1-2,TRBV7-2,.,CASSLNGLGGYGYTF
TRBJ1-1,TRBV6-1,TRBD1,CASRPERGRAEAFF
TRBJ2-7,TRBV9,.,CASSRGYESYEQYF
TRBJ1-1,TRBV10-3,.,CAITDITSGRSTEAFF
TRBJ2-7,TRBV20-1,TRBD1,CSAKGDRDYEQYF
TRBJ2-7,TRBV9,TRBD2,CASSLLRLLAGISYEQYF
TRBJ2-2,TRBV7-9,.,CASRTSTGELFF
TRBJ2-5,TRBV7-9,.,CASSPVTSGTQYF
TRBJ2-2,TRBV6-2/TRBV6-3,.,CASSFGQGNTGELFF
TRBJ1-2,TRBV30,TRBD1,CARGQGALNYGYTF
TRBJ1-1,TRBV7-2,.,CASRLGVPNTEAFF
TRBJ1-1,TRBV12-3/TRBV12-4,.,CASSLPGSPVAFF
TRBJ2-4,TRBV2,.,CASSDSGVPKNIQYF
TRBJ2-7,TRBV5-1,.,CASSPRTIYEQYF
TRBJ2-7,TRBV7-2,TRBD2,CASSQTSDLGQYF
TRBJ2-2,TRBV6-5,.,CASTKLDKFGELFF
TRBJ2-7,TRBV7-2,TRBD2,CASSSPTSGRGEQYF
TRBJ2-5,TRBV4-3,.,CASSPGVQETQYF
TRBJ2-7,TRBV10-3,.,CAISEFQSRSYEQYF
TRBJ1-3,TRBV11-3,.,CASSQTVGSGNTIYF